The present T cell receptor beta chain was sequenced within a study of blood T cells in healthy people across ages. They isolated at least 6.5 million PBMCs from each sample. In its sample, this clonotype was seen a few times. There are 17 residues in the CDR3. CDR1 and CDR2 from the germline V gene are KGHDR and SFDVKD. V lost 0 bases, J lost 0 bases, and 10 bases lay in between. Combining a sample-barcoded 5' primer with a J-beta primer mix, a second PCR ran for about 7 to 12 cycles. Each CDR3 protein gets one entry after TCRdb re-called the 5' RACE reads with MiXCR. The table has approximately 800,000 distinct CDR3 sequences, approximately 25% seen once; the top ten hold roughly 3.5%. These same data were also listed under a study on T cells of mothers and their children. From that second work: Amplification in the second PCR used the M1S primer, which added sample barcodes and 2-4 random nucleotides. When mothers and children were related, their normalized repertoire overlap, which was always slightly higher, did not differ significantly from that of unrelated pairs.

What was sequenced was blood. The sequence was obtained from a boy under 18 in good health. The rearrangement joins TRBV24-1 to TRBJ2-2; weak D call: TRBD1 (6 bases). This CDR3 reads CATSDLGTRPNTGELFF. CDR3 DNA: TGTGCCACCAGTGATTTGGGGACACGACCGAACACCGGGGAGCTGTTTTTT.